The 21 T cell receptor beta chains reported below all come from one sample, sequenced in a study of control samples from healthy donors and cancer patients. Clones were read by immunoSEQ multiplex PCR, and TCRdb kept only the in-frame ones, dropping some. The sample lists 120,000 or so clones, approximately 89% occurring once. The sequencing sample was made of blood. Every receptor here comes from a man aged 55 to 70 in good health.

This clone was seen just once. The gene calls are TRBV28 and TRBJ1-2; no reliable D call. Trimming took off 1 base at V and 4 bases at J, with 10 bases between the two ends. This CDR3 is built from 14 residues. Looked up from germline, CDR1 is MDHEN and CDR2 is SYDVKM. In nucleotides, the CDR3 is TGTGCCAGCAGTTTATTGATGGACTCCTATGGCTACACCTTC. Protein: CASSLLMDSYGYTF.

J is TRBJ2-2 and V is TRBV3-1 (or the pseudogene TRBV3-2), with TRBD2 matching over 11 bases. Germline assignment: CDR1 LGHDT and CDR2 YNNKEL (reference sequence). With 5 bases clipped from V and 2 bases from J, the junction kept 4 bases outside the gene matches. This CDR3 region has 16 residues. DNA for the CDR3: TGTGCCAGCAGCTTGGGGACTAGCGGAAACACCGGGGAGCTGTTTTTT. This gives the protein CASSLGTSGNTGELFF.

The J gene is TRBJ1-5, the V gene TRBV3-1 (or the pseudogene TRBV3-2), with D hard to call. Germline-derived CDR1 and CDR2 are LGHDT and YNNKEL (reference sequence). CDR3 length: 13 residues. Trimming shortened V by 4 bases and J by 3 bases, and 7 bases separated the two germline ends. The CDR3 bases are TGTGCCAGCAGCCTTTCAGACAATCAGCCCCAGCATTTT. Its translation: CASSLSDNQPQHF.

DNA for the CDR3: TGCGCCAGCAGCTTGGCCGCGGGCAGCTATGGCTACACCTTC. It translates to CASSLAAGSYGYTF. The chain employs TRBV5-1 and TRBJ1-2; no clear D gene. The CDR3 covers 14 residues. The V end was cut by 0 bases, the J end by 4 bases, with 10 bases between. The germline V gene has CDR1 SGHRS and CDR2 YFSETQ.

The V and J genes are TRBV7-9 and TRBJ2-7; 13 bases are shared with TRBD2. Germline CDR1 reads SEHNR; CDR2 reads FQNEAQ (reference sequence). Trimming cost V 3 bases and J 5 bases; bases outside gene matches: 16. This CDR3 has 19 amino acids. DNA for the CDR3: TGTGCCAGCAGCTTTGTACTAGCGGGGGGGAATCAGCCCTACCACGAGCAGTACTTC. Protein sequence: CASSFVLAGGNQPYHEQYF.

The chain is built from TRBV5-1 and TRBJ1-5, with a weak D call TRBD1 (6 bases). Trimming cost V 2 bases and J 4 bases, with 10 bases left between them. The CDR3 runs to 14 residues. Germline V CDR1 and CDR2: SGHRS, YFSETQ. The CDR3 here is CASSLGQYNQPQHF. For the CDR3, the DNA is TGCGCCAGCAGCTTAGGACAGTATAATCAGCCCCAGCATTTT.

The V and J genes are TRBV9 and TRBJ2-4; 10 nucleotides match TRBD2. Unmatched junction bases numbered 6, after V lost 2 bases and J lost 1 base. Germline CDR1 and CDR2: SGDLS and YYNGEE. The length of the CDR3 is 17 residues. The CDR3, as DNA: TGTGCCAGCAGCGTCAGCGGGGGGGACGCTGCCAAAAACATTCAGTACTTC. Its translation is CASSVSGGDAAKNIQYF.

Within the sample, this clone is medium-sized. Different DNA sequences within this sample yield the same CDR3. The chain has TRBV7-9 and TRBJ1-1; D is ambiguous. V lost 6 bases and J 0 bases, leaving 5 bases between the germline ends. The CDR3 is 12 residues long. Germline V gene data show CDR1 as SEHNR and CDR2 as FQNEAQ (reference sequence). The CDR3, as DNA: TGTGCCAGCAGTTTGATGAACACTGAAGCTTTCTTT. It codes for CASSLMNTEAFF.

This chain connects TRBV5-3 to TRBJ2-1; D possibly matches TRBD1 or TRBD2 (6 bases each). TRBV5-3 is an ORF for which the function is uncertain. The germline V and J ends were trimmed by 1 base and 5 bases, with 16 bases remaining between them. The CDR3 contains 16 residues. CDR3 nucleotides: TGTGCCAGAAGCTTGATCGGGGGCGGAGGAGACAATGAGCAGTTCTTC. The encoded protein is CARSLIGGGGDNEQFF.

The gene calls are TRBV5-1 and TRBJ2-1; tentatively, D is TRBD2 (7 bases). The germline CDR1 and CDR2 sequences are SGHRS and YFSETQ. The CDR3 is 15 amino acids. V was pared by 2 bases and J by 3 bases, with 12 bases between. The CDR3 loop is CASSFGGANYNEQFF. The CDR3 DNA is TGCGCCAGCAGCTTTGGGGGGGCAAACTACAATGAGCAGTTCTTC.

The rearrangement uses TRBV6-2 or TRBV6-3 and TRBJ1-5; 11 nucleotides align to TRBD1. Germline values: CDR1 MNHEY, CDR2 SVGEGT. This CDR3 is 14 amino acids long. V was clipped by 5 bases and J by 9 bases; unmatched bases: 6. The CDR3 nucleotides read TGTGCCAGCAGTAGGGACAGGGGGTTTCGGCCCCAGCATTTT. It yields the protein CASSRDRGFRPQHF.

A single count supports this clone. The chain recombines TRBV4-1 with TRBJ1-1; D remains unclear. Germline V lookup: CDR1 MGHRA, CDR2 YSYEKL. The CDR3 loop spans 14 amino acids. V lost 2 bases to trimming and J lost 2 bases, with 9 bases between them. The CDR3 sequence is CASSQFPRNTEAFF. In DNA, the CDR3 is TGCGCCAGCAGCCAATTCCCGAGAAACACTGAAGCTTTCTTT.

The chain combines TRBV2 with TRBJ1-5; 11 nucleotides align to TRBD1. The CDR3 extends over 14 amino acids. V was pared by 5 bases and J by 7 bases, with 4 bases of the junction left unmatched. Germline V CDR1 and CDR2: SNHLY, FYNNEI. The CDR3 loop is CASSPGTGGQPQHF. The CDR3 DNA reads TGTGCCAGCAGTCCGGGGACAGGGGGACAGCCCCAGCATTTT. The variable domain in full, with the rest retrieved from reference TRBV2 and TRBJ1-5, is EPEVTQTPSHQVTQMGQEVILRCVPISNHLYFYWYRQILGQKVEFLVSFYNNEISEKSEIFDDQFSVERPDGSNFTLKIRSTKLEDSAMYFCASSPGTGGQPQHFGDGTRLSIL.

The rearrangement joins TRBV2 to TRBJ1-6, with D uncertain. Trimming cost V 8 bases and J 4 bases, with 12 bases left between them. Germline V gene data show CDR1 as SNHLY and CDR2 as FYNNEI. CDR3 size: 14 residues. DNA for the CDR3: TGTGCCAGCTGCCTGACTGAATATAATTCACCCCTCCACTTT. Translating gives CASCLTEYNSPLHF.

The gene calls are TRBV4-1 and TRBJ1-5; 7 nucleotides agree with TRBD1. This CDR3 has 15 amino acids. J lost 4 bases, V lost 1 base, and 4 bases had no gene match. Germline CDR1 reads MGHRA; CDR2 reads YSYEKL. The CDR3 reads CASSQADRDNQPQHF. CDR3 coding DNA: TGCGCCAGCAGCCAAGCTGACAGGGATAATCAGCCCCAGCATTTT.

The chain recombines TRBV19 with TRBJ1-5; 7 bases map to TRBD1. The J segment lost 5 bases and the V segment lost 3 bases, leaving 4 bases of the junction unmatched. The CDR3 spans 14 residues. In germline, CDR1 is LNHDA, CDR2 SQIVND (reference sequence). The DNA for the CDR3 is TGTGCCAGTAGTATTCAAGGGGGCCATCAGCCCCAGCATTTT. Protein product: CASSIQGGHQPQHF.

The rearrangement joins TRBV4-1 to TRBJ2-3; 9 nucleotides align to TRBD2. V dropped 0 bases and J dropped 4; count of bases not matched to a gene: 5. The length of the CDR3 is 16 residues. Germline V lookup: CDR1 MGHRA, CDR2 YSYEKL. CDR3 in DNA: TGCGCCAGCAGCCAAGATCAAGCGGGGGGATCAGATACGCAGTATTTT. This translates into CASSQDQAGGSDTQYF.

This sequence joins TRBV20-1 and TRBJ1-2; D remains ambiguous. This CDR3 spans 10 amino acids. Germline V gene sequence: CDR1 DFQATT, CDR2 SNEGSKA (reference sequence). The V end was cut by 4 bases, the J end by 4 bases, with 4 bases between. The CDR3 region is CSATGYGYTF. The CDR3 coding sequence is TGCAGTGCTACCGGCTATGGCTACACCTTC.

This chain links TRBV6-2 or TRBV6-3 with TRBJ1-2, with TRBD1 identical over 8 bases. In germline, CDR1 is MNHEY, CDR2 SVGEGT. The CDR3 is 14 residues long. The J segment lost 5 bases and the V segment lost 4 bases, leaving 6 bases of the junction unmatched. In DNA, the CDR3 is TGTGCCAGCAGTTCCGACAGGGGACGATATGGCTACACCTTC. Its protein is CASSSDRGRYGYTF.

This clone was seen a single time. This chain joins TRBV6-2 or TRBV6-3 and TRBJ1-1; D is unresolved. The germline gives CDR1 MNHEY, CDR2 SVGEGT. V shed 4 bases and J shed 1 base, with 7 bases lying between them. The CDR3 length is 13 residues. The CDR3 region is CASSWGSNTEAFF. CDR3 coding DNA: TGTGCCAGCAGTTGGGGTTCGAACACTGAAGCTTTCTTT.

The CDR3 sequence is CASSFGVSEKLFF. CDR3 nucleotides: TGTGCCAGCAGTTTCGGAGTTTCTGAAAAACTGTTTTTT. The chain recombines TRBV27 with TRBJ1-4, with D uncertain. The CDR3 length is 13 residues. Germline CDR1 MNHEY, CDR2 SMNVEV (reference sequence). V was cut by 3 bases and J by 7 bases, with 9 bases left in between.